The source of this TCR beta chain is a study of blood T cell repertoires in COVID-19. The method was immunoSEQ multiplex PCR; TCRdb's version includes in-frame clones alone and lacks a portion of them. This repertoire shows roughly 82,000 clones, 82% found once; its top ten account for more than 9%. The sequencing sample was made of peripheral blood. This TCR was recovered from a man aged 55 to 70 with acute or convalescent COVID-19.

The CDR3 DNA follows: TGTGCCAGCAGTTACTCGACACTCACAGATACGCAGTATTTT. This sequence encodes CASSYSTLTDTQYF. V is TRBV6-6 and J is TRBJ2-3; D is undetermined. V was shortened by 0 bases and J by 2 bases, with 6 bases between the two germline ends. This CDR3 region has 14 residues. Germline lookup yields CDR1 MNHNY and CDR2 SVGAGI (reference sequence).